Reported below is one T cell receptor beta chain. The entry originates in a study of technical replicates of blood from a few donors. Sequencing was performed with immunoSEQ multiplex PCR; in TCRdb, only in-frame clones are kept and a portion is missing. The table lists approximately 53,000 clones, around 95% of them singletons. Specimen: T cells isolated from PBMCs. This receptor was obtained from a human donor in good health.

CDR3 sequence reads: CASSVLASSGEQYF. In nucleotides, the CDR3 is TGTGCCAGCAGCGTACTAGCTTCGTCGGGCGAGCAGTACTTC. The chain uses TRBV9 and TRBJ2-7; perhaps TRBD2 as D (5 bases). Per the germline V gene, CDR1 is SGDLS and CDR2 is YYNGEE. Between the trimmed V and J ends, which lost 1 base and 6 bases, there was a span of 14 bases. The CDR3 extends over 14 amino acids.